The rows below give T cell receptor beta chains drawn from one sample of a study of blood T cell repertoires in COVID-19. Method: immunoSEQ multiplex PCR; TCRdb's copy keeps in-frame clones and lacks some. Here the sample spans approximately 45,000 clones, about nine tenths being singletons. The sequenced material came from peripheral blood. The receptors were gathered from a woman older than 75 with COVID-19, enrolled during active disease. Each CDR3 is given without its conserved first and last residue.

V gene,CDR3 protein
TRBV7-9,ASSPLQVNYGYT
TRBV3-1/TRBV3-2,ASSHRKLRLNEKLF
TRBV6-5,ASKILQGNTEAF
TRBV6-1,ASSDQVRPQH
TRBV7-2,ASSPQGLAGHEQY
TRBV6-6,ASSPGQGGNYGYT
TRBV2,ASWAGGNQPQH
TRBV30,AWRSVRGRTEAF
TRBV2,ASKGQGTTNYGYT
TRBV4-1,ASSQDRGRQGYT
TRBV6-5,ASSYSETGGQSEQF
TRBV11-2,ASSLTSGVNEQY
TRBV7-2,ASSHGTGGLQPQH
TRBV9,ASSPGLAPNNEQF
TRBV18,ASQLAGGTSSYEQY
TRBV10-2,AVLRQGTSGELF
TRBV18,ASSPPGVQNTGELF
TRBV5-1,ASSITYRGGGSTEAF
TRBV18,ASSLTPSTDTQY
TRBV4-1,ASSQEVGTRHEKLF
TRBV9,ASTSGRGSITDTQY
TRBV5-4,ASSLEQGNNEQF
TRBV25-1,ASNSGPGQAF
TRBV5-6,ASSLVDRGNTIY
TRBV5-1,ASSLTVGSGNTIY
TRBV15,ATSTQGVGYT
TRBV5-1,ASSLADNSYNSPLH
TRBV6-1,ASSEGGTPNYGYT
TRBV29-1,SVDRQGIGNEQF
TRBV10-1,ASSRTRTATNTEAF
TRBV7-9,ASSLLGETNEKLF
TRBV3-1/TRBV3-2,ASRGSYEQY